The 18 T cell receptor beta chains presented below share a single source sample, sequenced in a study of cytomegalovirus exposure and HLA in healthy donors. Only in-frame clones appear in the TCRdb table, and some are missing; sequencing was by immunoSEQ multiplex PCR. The repertoire has fewer than 250,000 clones, 86% of them found once; the top ten carry more than 1.1%. The sample comprised PBMCs. The source of these receptors is a young woman in good health and CMV-seronegative.

The J gene is TRBJ2-1, the V gene TRBV9; 9 bases fit TRBD2. The CDR3 contains 15 residues. CDR1 and CDR2 (germline): SGDLS, YYNGEE. V trimming: 1 base; J trimming: 3 bases; junction bases outside the gene matches: 2. This chain's CDR3 is CASSVLSGGYNEQFF. The DNA for the CDR3 is TGTGCCAGCAGCGTACTTAGCGGGGGCTACAATGAGCAGTTCTTC.

This clone turned up a few times. This chain joins TRBV5-1 and TRBJ2-7, with D possibly matching TRBD1 (6 bases). Trimming took off 4 bases at V and 9 bases at J, with 11 bases between the two ends. The germline gives CDR1 SGHRS, CDR2 YFSETQ. The CDR3 sequence is 11 residues long. CDR3 protein: CASSGQNVQYF. The CDR3 DNA reads as TGCGCCAGCAGCGGACAGAATGTGCAGTACTTC.

The V and J genes are TRBV5-1 and TRBJ1-1, with D hard to call. This CDR3 spans 15 amino acids. Germline V CDR1 and CDR2: SGHRS, YFSETQ. The germline V and J ends were trimmed by 3 bases and 7 bases, with 19 bases remaining between them. The CDR3 sequence is CASSWESGTTNEAFF. The CDR3 DNA reads TGCGCCAGCAGCTGGGAAAGCGGCACAACTAATGAAGCTTTCTTT.

The chain recombines TRBV5-1 with TRBJ1-2; tentative D call: TRBD1 (6 bases). Per germline, CDR1 SGHRS and CDR2 YFSETQ. Trimming removed 2 bases from V and 0 bases from J, with 8 bases in between. The CDR3 loop spans 14 amino acids. CDR3 in DNA: TGCGCCAGCAGCTTAAGGACAGCTAACTATGGCTACACCTTC. Its protein product is CASSLRTANYGYTF. The whole variable domain, remainder taken from reference TRBV5-1 and TRBJ1-2, is KAGVTQTPRYLIKTRGQQVTLSCSPISGHRSVSWYQQTPGQGLQFLFEYFSETQRNKGNFPGRFSGRQFSNSRSEMNVSTLELGDSALYLCASSLRTANYGYTFGSGTRLTVV.

This rearrangement joins TRBV7-6 to TRBJ1-5; D remains unclear. Per germline, CDR1 SGHVS and CDR2 FNYEAQ. V shed 11 bases and J shed 1 base, with 15 bases lying between them. The CDR3 is made up of 14 amino acids. The CDR3 reads CARESLVSNQPQHF. CDR3 coding DNA: TGTGCCCGGGAAAGCTTGGTAAGCAATCAGCCCCAGCATTTT. Based on the CDR3 plus reference TRBV7-6 and TRBJ1-5, the full variable domain is GAGVSQSPRYKVTKRGQDVALRCDPISGHVSLYWYRQALGQGPEFLTYFNYEAQQDKSGLPNDRFSAERPEGSISTLTIQRTEQRDSAMYRCARESLVSNQPQHFGDGTRLSIL.

CDR3 in amino acids: CASSLTGQGTDTQYF. The DNA of the CDR3 is TGTGCCAGCAGCTTAACGGGACAGGGCACAGATACGCAGTATTTT. The chain carries TRBV7-2 and TRBJ2-3, with TRBD1 identical over 8 bases. There are 15 residues in the CDR3. CDR1 SGHTA and CDR2 FQGNSA come from the germline V gene. Unmatched junction bases numbered 2, after V lost 2 bases and J lost 1 base. The complete variable domain, with remaining parts taken from reference TRBV7-2 and TRBJ2-3, reads GAGVSQSPSNKVTEKGKDVELRCDPISGHTALYWYRQSLGQGLEFLIYFQGNSAPDKSGLPSDRFSAERTGGSVSTLTIQRTQQEDSAVYLCASSLTGQGTDTQYFGPGTRLTVL.

V is TRBV6-5 and J is TRBJ1-1; 8 bases match TRBD1. The germline gives CDR1 MNHEY, CDR2 SVGAGI. The V gene end was trimmed by 6 bases and the J gene end by 4 bases; junction bases not matched to a gene: 10. The CDR3 covers 15 residues. The CDR3 here is CASRNKAGGSTEAFF. CDR3 DNA sequence: TGTGCCAGCAGAAACAAAGCAGGGGGCAGCACTGAAGCTTTCTTT.

This CDR3 is CASSQQGFSNQPQHF. CDR3 coding DNA: TGTGCCAGCAGTCAACAGGGGTTTAGCAATCAGCCCCAGCATTTT. V gene TRBV6-5 combines with J gene TRBJ1-5, with 7 bases that match TRBD1. The CDR3 is made up of 15 amino acids. J gave up 0 bases and V 5 bases, and 4 bases lay outside the gene matches. Germline CDR1 is MNHEY and CDR2 is SVGAGI.

V is TRBV6-4 and J is TRBJ2-1; 9 bases agree with TRBD1. The CDR3 consists of 17 residues. Germline lookup yields CDR1 MRHNA and CDR2 SNTAGT. The V and J ends lost 2 bases and 8 bases, in that order; junction bases with no gene match: 13. The DNA for the CDR3 is TGTGCCAGCAGTGACAACTGGGGGGGGACAGGGTTGCATGAGCAGTTCTTC. It translates to CASSDNWGGTGLHEQFF.

For this clone: The same CDR3 arises from other DNA sequences in this sample as well. The V and J genes are TRBV9 and TRBJ2-2; a possible D gene is TRBD2 (5 bases). This CDR3 contains 16 residues. The germline gives CDR1 SGDLS, CDR2 YYNGEE. Trimming took 0 bases from V and 4 from J, leaving 13 bases between them. For the CDR3, the DNA is TGTGCCAGCAGCGTAGGAGCGGACTCCCGCACCGGGGAGCTGTTTTTT. Its translation: CASSVGADSRTGELFF. Full variable domain (outside the CDR3, taken from reference TRBV9 and TRBJ2-2): DSGVTQTPKHLITATGQRVTLRCSPRSGDLSVYWYQQSLDQGLQFLIQYYNGEERAKGNILERFSAQQFPDLHSELNLSSLELGDSALYFCASSVGADSRTGELFFGEGSRLTVL.

This clone was seen only a few times. The junction differs from germline at one of its ends, possibly a read error. The chain uses TRBV30 and TRBJ1-5, with TRBD1 matching over 9 bases. CDR3 length: 13 amino acids. From germline, CDR1 is GTSNPN and CDR2 SVGIG (reference sequence). CDR3 residues: CAWTTGGNEPQHF. The CDR3 nucleotides read TGTGCCTGGACTACAGGGGGCAATGAGCCCCAGCATTTT.

The chain recombines TRBV29-1 with TRBJ2-1; 10 nucleotides agree with TRBD2. This CDR3 has 15 residues. Germline loops: CDR1 SQVTM, CDR2 ANQGSEA. The V gene end was trimmed by 3 bases and the J gene end by 5 bases; junction bases not matched to a gene: 7. CDR3 sequence (DNA): TGCAGCGTTGAGATGACTAGCGGGCTAAACAATGAGCAGTTCTTC. This sequence encodes CSVEMTSGLNNEQFF.

The chain has TRBV5-1 and TRBJ2-3, with 7 bases that match TRBD1. CDR1 is SGHRS and CDR2 is YFSETQ in the germline V gene. V shed 2 bases, J shed 1 base, and the junction held 7 bases outside the gene matches. The length of the CDR3 is 16 residues. CDR3 residues: CASSLRLQGGTDTQYF. In DNA, the CDR3 is TGCGCCAGCAGCTTAAGGCTCCAGGGGGGCACAGATACGCAGTATTTT.

The chain has TRBV6-6 and TRBJ2-5, with 8 nucleotides matching TRBD1. Germline V gives CDR1 MNHNY, CDR2 SVGAGI (reference sequence). Trimming cost V 6 bases and J 5 bases; bases outside gene matches: 11. The CDR3 contains 15 residues. The CDR3 DNA reads as TGTGCCAGCAGAGCTCATGACAGGGACAGGGAGACCCAGTACTTC. This codes for CASRAHDRDRETQYF.

The V gene is TRBV7-7, the J gene TRBJ2-5; 8 bases are shared with TRBD2. From germline, CDR1 is SSHAT and CDR2 FNYEAQ (reference sequence). V lost 4 bases, J lost 4 bases, and 2 bases stayed unmatched. This CDR3 contains 13 residues. In DNA form, the CDR3 reads TGTGCCAGCAGCTACGGACTAGCAGAGACCCAGTACTTC. Translation gives CASSYGLAETQYF. Full variable domain (missing parts from reference TRBV7-7 and TRBJ2-5): GAGVSQSPRYKVTKRGQDVTLRCDPISSHATLYWYQQALGQGPEFLTYFNYEAQPDKSGLPSDRFSAERPEGSISTLTIQRTEQRDSAMYRCASSYGLAETQYFGPGTRLLVL.

V is TRBV18 and J is TRBJ1-2; D uncertain. This CDR3 region has 11 residues. Germline assignment: CDR1 KGHSH and CDR2 LQKENI. V gave up 3 bases and J gave up 5 bases, with 4 bases separating them. The CDR3 sequence: CASSPQYGYTF. CDR3 nucleotide sequence: TGTGCCAGCTCACCGCAGTATGGCTACACCTTC.

This clone was observed once. This chain connects TRBV5-4 to TRBJ1-1; unclear D gene. Germline CDR1 reads SGHNT; CDR2 reads YYREEE (reference sequence). Trimming took off 2 bases at V and 7 bases at J, with 12 bases between the two ends. The length of the CDR3 is 13 residues. CDR3 nucleotides: TGTGCCAGCAGCTTTTTAACTGGAGGTGAAGCTTTCTTT. It encodes CASSFLTGGEAFF.

V gene TRBV6-1 combines with J gene TRBJ1-2; a possible D gene is TRBD1 (6 bases). The CDR3 totals 13 residues. In germline, CDR1 is MNHNS, CDR2 SASEGT. Deletions cut 1 base from V and 8 bases from J, with 11 bases between. CDR3 sequence (DNA): TGTGCCAGCAGTGAAGTACAGGGCGAGGGCTACACCTTC. Protein sequence: CASSEVQGEGYTF.